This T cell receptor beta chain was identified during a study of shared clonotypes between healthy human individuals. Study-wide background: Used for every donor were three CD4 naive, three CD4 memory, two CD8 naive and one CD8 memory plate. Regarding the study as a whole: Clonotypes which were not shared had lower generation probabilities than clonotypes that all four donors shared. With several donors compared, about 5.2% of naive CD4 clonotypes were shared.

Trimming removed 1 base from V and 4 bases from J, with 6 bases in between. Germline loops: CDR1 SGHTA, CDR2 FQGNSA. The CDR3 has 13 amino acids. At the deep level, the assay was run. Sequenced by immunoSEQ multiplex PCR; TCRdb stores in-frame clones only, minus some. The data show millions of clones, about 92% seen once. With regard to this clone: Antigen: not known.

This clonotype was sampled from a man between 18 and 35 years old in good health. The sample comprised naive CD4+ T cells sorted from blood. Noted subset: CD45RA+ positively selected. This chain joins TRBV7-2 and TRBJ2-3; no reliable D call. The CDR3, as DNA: TGTGCCAGCAGCTTAGAGTATTCAGATACGCAGTATTTT. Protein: CASSLEYSDTQYF.